This record covers a single T cell receptor (beta chain). Its antigen is unidentified. This entry belongs to a study of OX40 agonist ivuxolimab in advanced cancers. About the research overall: Patients took ivuxolimab, an agonistic anti-OX40 (CD134) antibody. Patients received ivuxolimab, an intravenous treatment, every 2 weeks at 0.01 to 10 mg/kg. Study-level results: Circulating CD4+ and CD8+ T cells showed clonal expansion by week 6 at 0.1 to 3.0 mg/kg. Antigens targeted by the expanded peripheral T cells were not determined.

Germline CDR1 MDHEN, CDR2 SYDVKM. The CDR3 covers 15 residues. V lost 1 base, J lost 5 bases, and 12 bases lay in between. The method was immunoSEQ multiplex PCR; TCRdb's version includes in-frame clones alone and lacks a portion of them. The table includes about 38,000 clones, about 87% detected once. This specimen consisted of CD4+ or CD8+ T cells sorted from blood, obtained in a trial of the OX40 agonist ivuxolimab. The source is an adult with an advanced solid tumor such as melanoma, head and neck, liver or kidney cancer. This rearrangement joins TRBV28 to TRBJ2-1; a weak D match, TRBD2 (6 bases). CDR3 region: CASSLYRTKDNEQFF. CDR3 in DNA: TGTGCCAGCAGTTTATATAGGACTAAGGACAATGAGCAGTTCTTC.